Below, 13 T cell receptor beta chains from the same sample are listed, as sequenced in a study of T cells in Graves' hyperthyroidism and ophthalmopathy. Amplification of TCR beta CDR3 regions was performed using RNA transcripts as template. HTBI primers were used for first-round RT-PCR of the TCR CDR3. From the multiplex PCR reads, TCRdb called clonotypes with MiXCR, one entry per CDR3 protein. The table includes approximately 720,000 distinct CDR3 sequences, roughly a sixth detected once. The sample consisted of blood. These receptors were obtained from a woman aged 50 to 60 with Graves' hyperthyroidism that later progressed to Graves' ophthalmopathy.

This clonotype was recorded many times. The genes are TRBV28 and TRBJ1-4; possible D gene TRBD1, 5 bases. Trimming pared 2 bases from V and 8 bases from J, leaving 18 bases between. The CDR3 is 16 amino acids. CDR1 is MDHEN, CDR2 SYDVKM, per germline. CDR3 sequence (DNA): TGTGCCAGCAGTTTACGCCTGAGGCAGAGGGGAGAAAAACTGTTTTTT. Its protein product is CASSLRLRQRGEKLFF.

The chain is built from TRBV7-9 and TRBJ1-1; D gene unclear. Germline values: CDR1 SEHNR, CDR2 FQNEAQ (reference sequence). This CDR3 has 14 amino acids. Trimming stripped 2 bases from V and 1 base from J, with 8 bases between. The CDR3 loop reads CASSLLSRNTEAFF. The CDR3 bases are TGTGCCAGCAGCTTATTATCGAGGAACACTGAAGCTTTCTTT.

This clonotype was observed once. The J gene is TRBJ1-5, the V gene TRBV9; D is ambiguous. V dropped 2 bases and J dropped 0 bases, with 6 bases sitting between them. The CDR3 length is 14 residues. The V gene's germline CDR1 is SGDLS and CDR2 YYNGEE. The chain's CDR3 is CASSVSSSNQPQHF. The CDR3, as DNA: TGTGCCAGCAGCGTCTCCAGTAGCAATCAGCCCCAGCATTTT. Using reference TRBV9 and TRBJ1-5 for the parts outside the CDR3, the full variable domain is DSGVTQTPKHLITATGQRVTLRCSPRSGDLSVYWYQQSLDQGLQFLIQYYNGEERAKGNILERFSAQQFPDLHSELNLSSLELGDSALYFCASSVSSSNQPQHFGDGTRLSIL.

This clonotype was observed a few times. This chain joins TRBV5-4 and TRBJ2-5; possibly TRBD1 for D (5 bases). CDR3 length: 16 residues. CDR1 and CDR2 from the germline V gene are SGHNT and YYREEE (reference sequence). Trimming removed 3 bases from V and 1 base from J, with 16 bases in between. The CDR3 coding sequence is TGTGCCAGCAGCTCCACAGGCAGAATAGTCCAAGAGACCCAGTACTTC. Its translation: CASSSTGRIVQETQYF.

A few counts support this clonotype. A read error may account for a junction end that differs from germline. The chain carries TRBV11-2 and TRBJ2-5; D unclear. The germline CDR1 and CDR2 sequences are SGHAT and FQNNGV. The CDR3 sequence is 12 residues long. CDR3 sequence reads: CAGSLGQETQYF. The CDR3 DNA reads TGTGCCGGCAGCCTTGGGCAAGAGACCCAGTACTTC.

The rearrangement links TRBV20-1 to TRBJ1-1; a possible D gene is TRBD1 (6 bases). The V end lost 3 bases, the J end lost 0 bases, and 14 bases lay between the germline ends. This CDR3 is 15 amino acids long. CDR1 DFQATT and CDR2 SNEGSKA come from the germline V gene (reference sequence). The CDR3 DNA reads TGCAGTGCTAGTTCGATAGGGGACATGAACACTGAAGCTTTCTTT. It codes for CSASSIGDMNTEAFF.

The gene calls are TRBV6-2 or TRBV6-3 and TRBJ2-2; no firm D call. The CDR3 has 13 amino acids. The V end lost 4 bases, the J end lost 4 bases, and 7 bases lay between the germline ends. Per germline, CDR1 MNHEY and CDR2 SVGEGT. Here the CDR3 reads CASSSGRTGELFF. The CDR3 DNA is TGTGCCAGCAGTTCAGGCCGCACCGGGGAGCTGTTTTTT.

Ten or more counts support this clonotype. The chain carries TRBV3-1 and TRBJ1-6; D remains unclear. The CDR3 extends over 13 amino acids. CDR1 LGHDT and CDR2 YNNKEL come from the germline V gene (reference sequence). V was pared by 4 bases and J by 9 bases, with 10 bases between. CDR3 protein: CASSLGLVSPLHF. The CDR3 DNA follows: TGTGCCAGCAGCCTGGGGTTGGTTTCACCCCTCCACTTT.

In DNA, the CDR3 is TGTGCCAGCAGTTACTCGGGGGGACAGGGCACAGATACGCAGTATTTT. Protein sequence: CASSYSGGQGTDTQYF. The rearrangement uses TRBV6-2 or TRBV6-3 and TRBJ2-3; 8 positions match TRBD1. The CDR3 loop spans 16 amino acids. Unmatched junction bases numbered 3, after V lost 0 bases and J lost 1 base. Per the germline V gene, CDR1 is MNHEY and CDR2 is SVGEGT.

This clonotype was observed many times. The chain has TRBV18 and TRBJ1-1, with a weak D call TRBD1 (6 bases). Trimming stripped 2 bases from V and 12 bases from J, with 28 bases between. CDR1 is KGHSH, CDR2 LQKENI, per germline. The CDR3 loop spans 17 amino acids. The CDR3 coding sequence is TGTGCCAGCTCACCAGGGCCAGGGGAGGTGATGGCCTCCGGGACTTTCTTT. Translation gives CASSPGPGEVMASGTFF.

The rearrangement links TRBV7-3 to TRBJ2-2, with no clear D. The CDR3 runs 14 residues. Trimming took off 0 bases at V and 2 bases at J, with 4 bases between the two ends. The V gene's germline CDR1 is SGHTA and CDR2 FQGTGA. CDR3 sequence (DNA): TGTGCCAGCAGCTTAACCCCCAACACCGGGGAGCTGTTTTTT. It translates to CASSLTPNTGELFF. The full variable domain, completed using reference TRBV7-3 and TRBJ2-2, is GAGVSQTPSNKVTEKGKYVELRCDPISGHTALYWYRQSLGQGPEFLIYFQGTGAADDSGLPNDRFFAVRPEGSVSTLKIQRTERGDSAVYLCASSLTPNTGELFFGEGSRLTVL.

The V and J genes are TRBV6-1 and TRBJ2-5; tentatively, D is TRBD2 (7 bases). The length of the CDR3 is 15 residues. Germline V gene sequence: CDR1 MNHNS, CDR2 SASEGT. The V end lost 7 bases, the J end lost 1 base, and 16 bases lay between the germline ends. The CDR3 DNA sequence: TGTGCCAGCACCCCGACTAGGGGGGGCCAAGAGACCCAGTACTTC. Encoded protein: CASTPTRGGQETQYF.

The CDR3 is CASSLRGHPYEQYF. The CDR3 bases are TGTGCCAGCAGCCTCCGAGGACACCCCTACGAGCAGTACTTC. The chain links TRBV28 to TRBJ2-7; a possible D gene is TRBD1 (5 bases). With 6 bases removed from V and 2 bases from J, the gap between germline ends came to 14 bases. The V gene's germline CDR1 is MDHEN and CDR2 SYDVKM. This CDR3 is built from 14 residues.